This T cell receptor (gamma chain) was sequenced for a study of fetal and pediatric gammadelta thymocytes (dated by TCRdb to 2021 to 2024). Concerning the study at large: The bulk gammadelta thymocyte repertoires, which combined previously published data with newly generated, unpublished data, were used to reinforce a single-cell study of gammadelta thymocyte development. Unpublished data were combined with previously published data (refs 27,28) to make up the bulk gammadelta thymocyte repertoires. In total, the bulk gammadelta thymocyte repertoire set covered 10 or so subjects, made up of 7 pediatric thymus donors and 3 fetal thymus donors. Bulk TCR repertoire data were added to increase subject numbers and strengthen the CDR3 publicity analysis.

V loses 2 bases at its end and J loses 10 bases; junction bases beyond the gene matches: 5. From cysteine to phenylalanine, the CDR3 is 11 amino acids long. This entry keeps only the CDR3 DNA: 33 bases, framed from base 1. CDR1 and CDR2, per the germline V gene (reference sequence), are GITISATS and ISYDGTV. The sequencer listed for this sample is Illumina MiSeq. The authors' analysis ran thus. For publicity analysis, the Vgamma9Vdelta2 and nonVgamma9Vdelta2 bulk CDR3 files were merged for each subject into one combined repertoire per subject. Using base R and dplyr, each CDR3 amino acid sequence was checked across 9 single-cell datasets and roughly 10 bulk repertoires to give a publicity score ranging from 0 to 19. The public reads were reprocessed by TCRdb using CATT, and rows of matching DNA were later combined. These V and J calls rely on TCRdb rather than the paper's analysis. The table for this sample lists several hundred gamma-chain clones; about 1.3% of them were counted only once. The ten biggest clones cover about 10% of the sample.

Thymocytes were stained with Zombie NIR viability dye plus antibodies to CD3 (UCHT1), TCRgammadelta (11F2), TCRVgamma9 (IMMU360) and TCRVdelta2 (IMMU389). Bulk TRD and TRG CDR3 repertoires were generated separately from sorted Vgamma9Vdelta2 and nonVgamma9Vdelta2 gammadelta thymocytes of human fetal and pediatric thymuses. Pediatric thymus tissue was collected in Belgium from children having cardiac surgery. The ages of the pediatric thymus donors in the study ranged between 1 and 11 years. Thymic cell suspensions from fetal and post-natal thymuses were prepared as previously described. Vgamma9Vdelta2 thymocytes were sorted as cells that were CD3+ gammadeltaTCR+ Vgamma9+ Vdelta2+. A FACS Aria III cell sorter (BD Biosciences) was used for cell sorting. What the authors observed across the whole study: Fetal gammadelta thymocyte repertoires were previously reported to be enriched for TRDV2, TRGV8 and TRGV9 usage, low N additions and public CDR3s compared with post-natal repertoires.

This clone is termed large (0.1 to 1%). Its cognate antigen has yet to be identified. Base qualities are not at hand, and no much larger clone is one base apart. What was sequenced was Vgamma9Vdelta2 gamma-delta T cells from the thymus. What this sample's cell subset or site label stands for: sorted CD3+gammadeltaTCR+Vgamma9+Vdelta2+ thymocytes. The sequence is built from TRGV9 and TRGJ1 or TRGJ2. This clonotype was sampled from a child who underwent cardiac surgery and was recorded as healthy. The DNA sequence is as follows: TGTGCCTTGTGGGAGGAACACAAGAAACTCTTT. This yields the protein CALWEEHKKLF.